This is a list of T cell receptor beta chains from one sample in a study of shared clonotypes between healthy human individuals. Profiled with immunoSEQ multiplex PCR; TCRdb holds only in-frame clones, not every one. The sample shows roughly 2.5 million clones, more than 80% of them seen only once. Material: naive CD4+ T cells sorted from blood. All receptors derive from a man aged 18 to 30 in good health. Each CDR3 is given with its conserved first and last residue. The D gene is left open where the match is weak.

>TRBV5-1|-|TRBJ2-6
CASSPTNSGANVLTF
TGCGCCAGCAGCCCTACCAACTCTGGGGCCAACGTCCTGACTTTC
>TRBV6-1|-|TRBJ2-1
CASSEAHPSSYNEQFF
TGTGCCAGCAGTGAAGCGCATCCGAGCTCCTACAATGAGCAGTTCTTC
>TRBV18|-|TRBJ1-1
CASSSGAGSTEAFF
TGTGCCAGCTCTTCAGGCGCCGGAAGCACTGAAGCTTTCTTT
>TRBV7-9|-|TRBJ1-1
CASSLGDRDTEAFF
TGTGCCAGCAGCTTAGGAGATCGGGACACTGAAGCTTTCTTT
>TRBV27|TRBD1|TRBJ2-3
CASRGQGTDTQYF
TGTGCCAGCAGGGGACAGGGCACAGATACGCAGTATTTT
>TRBV6-5|-|TRBJ2-7
CASSYSWIGYEQYF
TGTGCCAGCAGTTACTCCTGGATCGGCTACGAGCAGTACTTC
>TRBV7-2|TRBD1|TRBJ1-3
CASSLGQGGNTIYF
TGTGCCAGCAGCTTGGGACAGGGGGGTAACACCATATATTTT
>TRBV6-5|TRBD1|TRBJ1-6
CASRRGQGTSPLHF
TGTGCCAGCCGACGGGGACAGGGGACTTCACCCCTCCACTTT
>TRBV7-9|-|TRBJ2-3
CASSLDSSDTQYF
TGTGCCAGCAGCTTAGATTCGTCAGATACGCAGTATTTT
>TRBV18|TRBD1|TRBJ1-3
CASSPGDSSGNTIYF
TGTGCCAGCTCACCCGGGGACAGCTCTGGAAACACCATATATTTT
>TRBV6-5|TRBD1|TRBJ2-5
CASRLQGAMYF
TGTGCCAGCAGGCTACAGGGGGCCATGTACTTC
>TRBV18|-|TRBJ1-5
CASSPPGGQSQPQHF
TGTGCCAGCTCACCACCCGGCGGGCAATCGCAGCCCCAGCATTTT
>TRBV9|-|TRBJ2-1
CASSPDFELFNNEQFF
TGTGCCAGCAGCCCCGATTTTGAGCTATTTAACAATGAGCAGTTCTTC
>TRBV18|-|TRBJ2-3
CASSLNRATTDTQYF
TGTGCCAGCTCACTAAACCGGGCCACCACAGATACGCAGTATTTT
>TRBV7-2|TRBD1|TRBJ1-1
CASSFLDRMGTEAFF
TGTGCCAGCAGCTTTCTGGACAGGATGGGGACTGAAGCTTTCTTT
>TRBV10-3|TRBD1|TRBJ1-5
CAISESGTGGNQPQHF
TGTGCCATCAGTGAGTCTGGGACAGGGGGCAATCAGCCCCAGCATTTT
>TRBV6-1|-|TRBJ2-7
CASTRRDEQYF
TGTGCCAGCACCAGGAGGGACGAGCAGTACTTC